This T cell receptor (beta chain) was identified in a study of T cells expressing NK-cell markers (dated by TCRdb to 2019 to 2021). For context, the study as a whole: In sorted CD3+CD56+NKG2C+, CD3+CD56+NKG2C- and CD3+CD56-NKG2C+ T-cell subsets from eight or nine donors, TCR beta-chain repertoires were profiled. Of the eight sequenced donors, seven were found to be HCMV-seropositive and one was found to be HCMV-seronegative. The eight sequenced donors were randomly selected healthy volunteers, three men and five women. Libraries were sequenced as 2 x 150 bp reads on Illumina HiSeq 2000/2500, MiSeq or NextSeq.

Broader findings and caveats from the paper: Those dominant clonotypes were again the most abundant among CD3+CD56-NKG2C+ cells in four donors, at about 28.3-60.1%. Whether the expanded NKG2C-expressing T cell clones were specific for HCMV antigens remained unclear. In six donors, the dominant CD3+CD56+NKG2C+ clonotypes were among the top 10 CD8+ clonotypes and accounted for about 1.0-7.5% of CD8+ T cells.

The CDR3 numbers 16 residues from cysteine through phenylalanine. The record lacks a DNA sequence. Notes on this clonotype: Its specific antigen is unknown.

TCRdb names Illumina HiSeq 2000 as the instrument used. TCR beta cDNA libraries were made by 5'RACE template switching that added a universal primer site and unique molecular identifiers. Synthesis of cDNA was primed from the TCR beta constant segment and was followed by two consecutive PCR amplification steps. Under the source paper's analysis protocol: MIGEC handled demultiplexing of the reads and grouping by UMI, while MiTCR was used to assemble and quantify clonotypes. Only TCR cDNA sequences supported by at least two reads were kept to exclude erroneous sequences. The tcR package was used for downstream repertoire analysis, with clonotypes matched between fractions based on CDR3 nucleotide sequence plus V segment. VDJmatch was used to annotate antigen specificity against VDJdb, with one amino acid substitution in CDR3 permitted. Each entry corresponds to one CDR3 protein sequence from reads that TCRdb reprocessed, and DNA is not given. TCRdb's processing, not the authors', yielded these V and J calls. This sample's table carries about 170,000 distinct CDR3 sequences. In total, the top ten clones hold just over 20% of the sample.

A commercial ELISA kit detecting HCMV-specific IgG in serum was used to determine HCMV serostatus. Ficoll density gradient centrifugation was used to isolate peripheral blood mononuclear cells from blood. The origin of this receptor is a man aged 18-75 years in good health. The specimen was blood T cells: a sorted CD56 or NKG2C T cell subset, CD4+ or CD8+ T cells, or bulk PBMC T cells (not recorded which). The rearranged chain carries TRBV12-3 or TRBV12-4 and TRBJ1-6; TCRdb's D gene call, TRBD1, goes unchecked for lack of DNA. For the CDR3, the sequence is CASSSTLYGAGSPLHF.